The 3 T cell receptor beta chains listed next were all sequenced from one sample in a study of T cell changes during pregnancy in multiple sclerosis. The table came from immunoSEQ multiplex PCR; TCRdb's copy has only in-frame clones and leaves some out. This table holds approximately 65,000 clones, about 90% found once. This material consisted of CD4+ T cells from peripheral blood mononuclear cells, taken in the first trimester of pregnancy. The receptors were sampled from a female donor with multiple sclerosis, enrolled in a pregnancy study.

The chain combines TRBV13 with TRBJ1-1, with 7 positions matching TRBD1. The CDR3 totals 15 residues. V lost 7 bases and J lost 5; bases outside the gene matches: 13. Germline-derived CDR1 and CDR2 are PRHDT and FYEKMQ (reference sequence). The CDR3 here is CASNRGGYRRTEAFF. DNA for the CDR3: TGTGCCAGCAACCGAGGGGGCTACCGGCGGACTGAAGCTTTCTTT.

The V and J genes are TRBV4-1 and TRBJ2-2; 8 nucleotides agree with TRBD2. CDR1 MGHRA and CDR2 YSYEKL come from the germline V gene. V gave up 4 bases and J gave up 7 bases; unmatched junction bases: 11. The CDR3 length is 16 residues. The CDR3 sequence: CASSLPGRGAVGELFF. The CDR3 DNA follows: TGCGCCAGCAGCCTGCCGGGGCGGGGGGCGGTCGGGGAGCTGTTTTTT.

This clone has only one observation. The chain carries TRBV5-5 and TRBJ1-1; 7 bases align to TRBD1. The CDR3 spans 16 residues. V lost 4 bases to trimming and J lost 4 bases; unmatched junction nucleotides: 13. The germline CDR1 and CDR2 sequences are SGHKS and YYEKEE (reference sequence). Here the CDR3 reads CASSHITGAVGTEAFF. DNA of the CDR3: TGTGCCAGCAGCCACATTACAGGGGCGGTTGGCACTGAAGCTTTCTTT.